This TCR beta chain was documented in a study of blood T cell repertoires in COVID-19. For the study at large: The United States, Italy and Spain provided the acute and convalescent COVID-19 samples. Nucleic acid was either cDNA or gDNA, and it came from T cells, B-cell-depleted T cells, or PBMCs.

The CDR3 is 13 residues long. Germline CDR1 is SGHRS and CDR2 is YFSETQ. Trimming shortened V by 5 bases and J by 3 bases, and 11 bases separated the two germline ends. Study processing details: Counts of nucleated cells, estimated from reference gene primer amplification, were obtained. The method was immunoSEQ multiplex PCR; TCRdb's version includes in-frame clones alone and lacks a portion of them. V and J calls and clone size follow that table, whereas D and trimming were derived from the DNA. The data show 62,000 or so clones, about 80% seen once. In Seattle, patients joined the study during active infection and were tracked longitudinally.

The sequence derives from a man in his 60s with COVID-19, enrolled during active disease. The specimen sequenced was peripheral blood. The gene calls are TRBV5-1 and TRBJ2-5; D gene uncertain. The CDR3 region is CASRQNIEETQYF. For the CDR3, the DNA is TGCGCCAGCAGACAGAACATCGAAGAGACCCAGTACTTC.